This T cell receptor beta chain was captured in a study of blood T cell repertoires in COVID-19. Study context: The cDNA or gDNA used as material had been derived from T cells, B-cell-depleted T cells, or PBMCs.

Original analysis: Estimation of nucleated cell counts was performed using reference gene primer amplification. Assay used: immunoSEQ multiplex PCR; TCRdb lists only in-frame clones, some missing. The V and J calls and clone size were taken over from that table, and D and trimming were inferred from the DNA. The sample has under 70,000 clones; approximately 90% are singletons. The clonotype was recovered from a man aged 45-60 years with acute or convalescent COVID-19. Sequencing was done on a sample of peripheral blood.

The CDR3 nucleotides are TGTGCCAGCAGCTTAGATCCAGGGTCCAATCAGCCCCAGCATTTT. This translates into CASSLDPGSNQPQHF. The J gene is TRBJ1-5, the V gene TRBV11-2, with D maybe TRBD1 (5 bases). This CDR3 spans 15 amino acids. With 0 bases removed from V and 3 bases from J, the gap between germline ends came to 9 bases. Germline loops: CDR1 SGHAT, CDR2 FQNNGV.